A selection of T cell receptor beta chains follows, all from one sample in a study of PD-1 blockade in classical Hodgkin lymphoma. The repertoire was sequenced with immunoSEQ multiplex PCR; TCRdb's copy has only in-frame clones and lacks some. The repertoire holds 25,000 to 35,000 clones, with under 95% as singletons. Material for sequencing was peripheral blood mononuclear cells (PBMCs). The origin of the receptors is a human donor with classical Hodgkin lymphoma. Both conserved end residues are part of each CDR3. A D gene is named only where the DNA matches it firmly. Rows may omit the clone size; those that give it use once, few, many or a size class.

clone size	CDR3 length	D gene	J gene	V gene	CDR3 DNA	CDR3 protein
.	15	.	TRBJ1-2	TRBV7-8	TGTGCCAGCAGCTTAAAAGGGGCGGTGGACTATGGCTACACCTTC	CASSLKGAVDYGYTF
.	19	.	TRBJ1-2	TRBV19	TGTGCCAGTAGTATCACTAAAACGGGGGGGCGACCCGTAGGATATGGCTACACCTTC	CASSITKTGGRPVGYGYTF
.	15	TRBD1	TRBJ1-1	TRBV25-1	TGTGCCAGCAGTGACCCCCGACAGGGGGACACTGAAGCTTTCTTT	CASSDPRQGDTEAFF
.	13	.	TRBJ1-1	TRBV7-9	TGTGCCAGCAGCCTGGACATGAACACTGAAGCTTTCTTT	CASSLDMNTEAFF
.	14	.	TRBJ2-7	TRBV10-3	TGTGCCATCAGTGAGCAGCCTCCCCCCTACGAGCAGTACTTC	CAISEQPPPYEQYF
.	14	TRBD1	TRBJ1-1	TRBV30	TGTGCCTGGAGTCCCGGGACAGGGATCGCTGAAGCTTTCTTT	CAWSPGTGIAEAFF
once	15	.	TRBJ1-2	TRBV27	TGTGCCAGCAGTTTCGGGGGGATAGCTAACTATGGCTACACCTTC	CASSFGGIANYGYTF
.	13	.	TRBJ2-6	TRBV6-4	TGTGCCAGCAGCGGGAGTGGGGCCAACGTCCTGACTTTC	CASSGSGANVLTF
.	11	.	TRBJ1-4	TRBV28	TGTGCCAGCAGCAGTCTTGAAAAACTGTTTTTT	CASSSLEKLFF
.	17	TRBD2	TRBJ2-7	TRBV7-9	TGTGCCAGCAGCTCCTTCATCGCTAGCGGGGACACCTACGAGCAGTACTTC	CASSSFIASGDTYEQYF
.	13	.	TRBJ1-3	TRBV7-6	TGTGCCAGCAGCTTTATGTCTGGAAACACCATATATTTT	CASSFMSGNTIYF
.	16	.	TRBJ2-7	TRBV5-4	TGTGCCAGCAGCGGGGGACTCCTTAGCTTTTCCTACGAGCAGTACTTC	CASSGGLLSFSYEQYF
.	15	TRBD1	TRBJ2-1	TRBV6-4	TGTGCCAGCAGTGACGGGACAGGGGAGTACAATGAGCAGTTCTTC	CASSDGTGEYNEQFF
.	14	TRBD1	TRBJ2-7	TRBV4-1	TGCGCCAGCAGTCCAAGACAGGGATGGGACGAGCAGTACTTC	CASSPRQGWDEQYF
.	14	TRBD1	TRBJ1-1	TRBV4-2	TGTGCCAGCAGCCCCCAGGGGGCGAACACTGAAGCTTTCTTT	CASSPQGANTEAFF
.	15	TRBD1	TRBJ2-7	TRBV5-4	TGTGCCAGCAGCCCCGGGACAGGGGATCCCTACGAGCAGTACTTC	CASSPGTGDPYEQYF
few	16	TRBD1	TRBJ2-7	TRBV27	TGTGCCAGCAGCCCGATGGGACAGGGGGCAAGCGGCGAGCAGTACTTC	CASSPMGQGASGEQYF
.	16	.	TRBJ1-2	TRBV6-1	TGTGCCAGCAGTGAAGCGCTTCTGGCAGGGAGTGAGGGCTACACCTTC	CASSEALLAGSEGYTF
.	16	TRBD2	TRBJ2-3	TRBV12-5	TGTGCTAGTGGTTTGGGCGCTAGCGGACTCACAGATACGCAGTATTTT	CASGLGASGLTDTQYF
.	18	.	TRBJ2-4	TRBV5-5	TGTGCCAGCAGCGAATATGGGAGGAGCACCACCTACAAAAACATTCAGTACTTC	CASSEYGRSTTYKNIQYF
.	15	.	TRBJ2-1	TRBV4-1	TGCGCCAGCAGCCAAGATAGGTATATGGGCAATGAGCAGTTCTTC	CASSQDRYMGNEQFF
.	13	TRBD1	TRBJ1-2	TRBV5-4	TGTGCCAGCCTCCGGGACAGGGCGGGTGGCTACACCTTC	CASLRDRAGGYTF
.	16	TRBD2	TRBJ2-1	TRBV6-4	TGTGCCAGCAGTGACTCGAACCTAGCGGGGGGACATGAGCAGTTCTTC	CASSDSNLAGGHEQFF
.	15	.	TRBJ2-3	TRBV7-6	TGTGCCAGCAGCTTAGTAGACTTTAACACAGATACGCAGTATTTT	CASSLVDFNTDTQYF
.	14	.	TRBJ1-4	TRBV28	TGTGCCAGCAGTTCGGGACCTTACACGGAAAAACTGTTTTTT	CASSSGPYTEKLFF
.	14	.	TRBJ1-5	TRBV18	TGTGCCAGCTCACCAGCAAGGGGCGATCAGCCCCAGCATTTT	CASSPARGDQPQHF
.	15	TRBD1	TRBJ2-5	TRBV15	TGTGCCACCAGCAGAGAGACAGGGGGCGCGGAGACCCAGTACTTC	CATSRETGGAETQYF
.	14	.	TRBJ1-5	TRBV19	TGTGCCAGTAACATCGGCCGGGATCGTCAGCCCCAGCATTTT	CASNIGRDRQPQHF
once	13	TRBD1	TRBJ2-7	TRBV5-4	TGTGCCAGCAGCTGGACAGGGACCTACGAGCAGTACTTC	CASSWTGTYEQYF
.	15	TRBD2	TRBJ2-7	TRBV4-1	TGCGCCAGCAGCCTAGGACTAGCGGGTTACTACGAGCAGTACTTC	CASSLGLAGYYEQYF
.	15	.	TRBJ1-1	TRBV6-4	TGTGCCAGCAGTGAGTACCTTGGTTTGAACACTGAAGCTTTCTTT	CASSEYLGLNTEAFF
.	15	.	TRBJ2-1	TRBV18	TGTGCCAGCTCACCACAATCGCCTAGCTTCAATGAGCAGTTCTTC	CASSPQSPSFNEQFF
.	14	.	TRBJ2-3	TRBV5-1	TGCGCCAGCAGCTTTTATGCGGTCACAGATACGCAGTATTTT	CASSFYAVTDTQYF
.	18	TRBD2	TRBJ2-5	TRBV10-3	TGTGCCATCAGTGAGTCGGGACTAGCGGGACAAGGAGGAGAGACCCAGTACTTC	CAISESGLAGQGGETQYF
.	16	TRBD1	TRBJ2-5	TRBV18	TGTGCCAGCTCACCACGAGAGGGGGCGCTCCTAGAGACCCAGTACTTC	CASSPREGALLETQYF